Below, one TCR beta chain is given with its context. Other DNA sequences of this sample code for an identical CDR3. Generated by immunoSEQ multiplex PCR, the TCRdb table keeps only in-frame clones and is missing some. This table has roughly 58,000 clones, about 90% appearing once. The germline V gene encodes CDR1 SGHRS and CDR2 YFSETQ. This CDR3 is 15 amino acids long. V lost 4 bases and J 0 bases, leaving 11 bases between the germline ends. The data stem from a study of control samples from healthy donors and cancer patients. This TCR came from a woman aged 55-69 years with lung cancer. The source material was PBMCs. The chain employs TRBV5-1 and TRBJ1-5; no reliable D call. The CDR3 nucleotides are TGCGCCAGCAGCCTGGAGGGAAATAGCAATCAGCCCCAGCATTTT. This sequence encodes CASSLEGNSNQPQHF.